This section outlines one T cell receptor (beta chain) sequence together with its context. The data were obtained in a study of shared clonotypes between healthy human individuals. Clones were sequenced by immunoSEQ multiplex PCR, and TCRdb holds only the in-frame ones, with some missing. The sample consists of around 2,000,000 clones, less than 95% of them appearing once. Positively selected for CCR7, the CD45RO-negative cells used as naive CD8 cells excluded terminally differentiated effector memory CD45RA+ cells. V shed 3 bases and J shed 6 bases, with 13 bases lying between them. This CDR3 has 14 residues. Per germline, CDR1 MDHEN and CDR2 SYDVKM.

This clonotype originated in a man aged 18 to 29 in good health. The J gene is TRBJ2-3, the V gene TRBV28; tentatively, D is TRBD2 (5 bases). Sequencing was carried out using naive CD8+ T cells sorted from blood. The CDR3 DNA follows: TGTGCCAGCAGTTTTACGGACTGGCCGGATACGCAGTATTTT. Translation: CASSFTDWPDTQYF.